This TCR beta chain was sequenced for a study of blood T cells in healthy people across ages. This clonotype has a handful of counts. Together with a sample-barcoded 5' primer, a J-beta primer mix was included in a second PCR lasting about 7 to 11 cycles. Using its own MiXCR run on the 5' RACE reads, TCRdb lists one record per CDR3 protein. The sample has about 720,000 distinct CDR3 sequences, around a fifth seen once; the top ten hold about 22%. Trimming pared 1 base from V and 6 bases from J, leaving 13 bases between. CDR1 is LGHNA, CDR2 YSLEER, per germline. This CDR3 comprises 15 residues. The rearrangement links TRBV4-3 to TRBJ2-1; no reliable D call. The source material was blood. This receptor was identified in a man between 65 and 79 years old in good health. The CDR3 protein is CASSQVSGLGNEQFF. The CDR3 nucleotides read TGCGCCAGCAGCCAAGTTAGTGGGCTTGGCAATGAGCAGTTCTTC.